This TCR beta chain stems from a study of a mutant IDH1 vaccine in newly diagnosed glioma. Study-level points and caveats: Alterations occurring in top peripheral T cell clonotypes seemed unrelated to pseudoprogression.

This table comes from immunoSEQ multiplex PCR, and its TCRdb copy is limited to in-frame clones, with some not included. Among tens of thousands of clones listed, about 80% were seen once. CDR1 is MNHNS, CDR2 SASEGT, per germline. The CDR3 runs 13 residues. Trimming took 0 bases from V and 3 from J, leaving 6 bases between them. Time point: baseline, week 1 (first vaccination visit). This sample's treatment: pre-vaccination baseline after standard-of-care therapy. About this clone itself: No antigen is known for it.

The receptor was isolated from a woman aged 45-59 years with glioma. The rearrangement joins TRBV6-1 to TRBJ2-7, with unresolved D. The source was PBMCs, collected from a glioma patient treated with radiotherapy, temozolomide or both. This chain's CDR3 is CASSEAINYEQYF. DNA for the CDR3: TGTGCCAGCAGTGAAGCAATCAACTACGAGCAGTACTTC.